What follows describes a single T cell receptor beta chain. What it binds is not known. V lost 6 bases and J 5 bases, leaving 17 bases between the germline ends. The CDR3 covers 15 residues. TCRdb independently ran MiXCR on the reads; one entry per CDR3 protein. The sample consists of around 800,000 distinct CDR3 sequences, approximately 32% of them appearing once. The sample belongs to a study of T cell repertoires in cytomegalovirus infection. At the level of the study: It was the public TCR beta signatures that indicated both CMV infection and matching HLA type. Whole-study findings and limits: In two of eight donors, the top clonotype was HLA-C-restricted CMV-specific. Carriers of CMV plus the relevant HLA were identified by cumulative public TCR beta family frequency.

The TCR sequence derives from a human donor in good health (CMV status not recorded). Some clones in this sample may be carry-over from other donors' samples. J is TRBJ1-5 and V is TRBV12-3 or TRBV12-4; D may be TRBD1 (6 bases). Sequenced here: cultured CD8+ T cells from PBMCs, sampled from culture after CMV antigen stimulation. The CDR3 DNA follows: TGTGCCAGCAGCGCTCTCTCGGAGGGGGATCAGCCCCAGCATTTT. Its protein is CASSALSEGDQPQHF.